This T cell receptor beta chain was recorded in a study of blood T cell repertoires in COVID-19. This clone has more than one count but fewer than ten. The V and J ends lost 3 bases and 4 bases, in that order; junction bases with no gene match: 5. This CDR3 region has 17 residues. Germline V gene lookup returns CDR1 SGHNT and CDR2 YENEEA. TCRdb keeps only in-frame clones here, not all; method: immunoSEQ multiplex PCR. The sample carries approximately 50,000 clones, 82% recorded once. Recruited during active infection, patients (from Seattle) were subsequently followed longitudinally. The TCR sequence derives from an older man with COVID-19, enrolled during active disease. The chain couples TRBV11-3 to TRBJ2-1, with 14 bases lining up with TRBD2. Input material: peripheral blood. CDR3 amino acids: CASSFGLAGGLYNEQFF. The DNA for the CDR3 is TGTGCCAGCAGCTTCGGACTAGCGGGAGGTCTTTACAATGAGCAGTTCTTC.